The rows below give T cell receptor beta chains drawn from one sample of a study of blood T cell repertoires in COVID-19. Assay: immunoSEQ multiplex PCR; the TCRdb copy retains only in-frame clones and omits some. The sample lists 200,000 to 300,000 clones, more than 75% occurring once. Sequencing used PBMCs or T cells enriched from blood (not recorded which). The receptors here all came from a man aged 40-49 years who had recovered from COVID-19. Each CDR3 is given with its conserved first and last residue. D genes are given only for firm matches. Clone size is given for some rows only: seen once, a few or many times, or a class if the clone is expanded.

clone_size: NA
v_call: TRBV7-2
j_call: TRBJ2-1
d_call: NA
cdr3_aa: CASSLAGVYYNEQFF
cdr3_nt: TGTGCCAGCAGCTTAGCCGGGGTGTACTACAATGAGCAGTTCTTC

clone_size: NA
v_call: TRBV28
j_call: TRBJ2-3
d_call: TRBD2
cdr3_aa: CASSLAGEQRTQYF
cdr3_nt: TGTGCCAGCAGTTTGGCGGGGGAACAGAGGACGCAGTATTTT

clone_size: once
v_call: TRBV7-2
j_call: TRBJ2-7
d_call: TRBD2
cdr3_aa: CASSLIGDYSYEQYF
cdr3_nt: TGTGCCAGCAGCTTAATTGGGGACTACTCCTACGAGCAGTACTTC

clone_size: NA
v_call: TRBV27
j_call: TRBJ2-1
d_call: TRBD2
cdr3_aa: CASKITAGGSGEQFF
cdr3_nt: TGTGCCAGCAAGATAACAGCGGGAGGGTCTGGTGAGCAGTTCTTC

clone_size: NA
v_call: TRBV7-9
j_call: TRBJ2-5
d_call: NA
cdr3_aa: CASSLNRGQETQYF
cdr3_nt: TGTGCCAGCAGCTTAAACCGGGGGCAAGAGACCCAGTACTTC

clone_size: NA
v_call: TRBV28
j_call: TRBJ2-7
d_call: TRBD2
cdr3_aa: CASSGTGTSVGEQYF
cdr3_nt: TGTGCCAGCAGTGGGACCGGGACTAGCGTCGGCGAGCAGTACTTC

clone_size: NA
v_call: TRBV7-2
j_call: TRBJ1-1
d_call: TRBD1
cdr3_aa: CASSAPDRGLNTEAFF
cdr3_nt: TGTGCCAGCAGCGCCCCGGACAGGGGTTTGAACACTGAAGCTTTCTTT

clone_size: once
v_call: TRBV5-1
j_call: TRBJ2-6
d_call: TRBD1
cdr3_aa: CASTPDPGGFGANVLTF
cdr3_nt: TGCGCCAGCACCCCTGATCCAGGGGGCTTCGGGGCCAACGTCCTGACTTTC

clone_size: NA
v_call: TRBV28
j_call: TRBJ1-6
d_call: NA
cdr3_aa: CASSLYSASSYNSPLHF
cdr3_nt: TGTGCCAGCAGTTTATATTCGGCTAGCTCCTATAATTCACCCCTCCACTTT

clone_size: NA
v_call: TRBV19
j_call: TRBJ2-1
d_call: TRBD1
cdr3_aa: CASSIVTGGGEQFF
cdr3_nt: TGTGCCAGTAGTATAGTGACAGGGGGGGGTGAGCAGTTCTTC

clone_size: NA
v_call: TRBV11-2
j_call: TRBJ1-5
d_call: NA
cdr3_aa: CASSSGDAYSNQPQHF
cdr3_nt: TGTGCCAGCAGCTCAGGGGATGCATATAGCAATCAGCCCCAGCATTTT

clone_size: NA
v_call: TRBV7-3
j_call: TRBJ2-3
d_call: TRBD2
cdr3_aa: CASSLTGGGPEDTDTQYF
cdr3_nt: TGTGCCAGCAGCTTAACTGGCGGGGGGCCAGAAGACACAGATACGCAGTATTTT

clone_size: many
v_call: TRBV19
j_call: TRBJ1-5
d_call: NA
cdr3_aa: CTENLYQPQHF
cdr3_nt: TGTACCGAGAACCTTTATCAGCCCCAGCATTTT

clone_size: once
v_call: TRBV6-5
j_call: TRBJ2-3
d_call: TRBD2
cdr3_aa: CASSSSGITGTQYF
cdr3_nt: TGTGCCAGCAGTTCAAGCGGGATAACCGGTACGCAGTATTTT

clone_size: NA
v_call: TRBV27
j_call: TRBJ1-6
d_call: NA
cdr3_aa: CASSLPQGTLMDSPLHF
cdr3_nt: TGTGCCAGCAGTTTACCTCAGGGAACTCTCATGGATTCACCCCTCCACTTT

clone_size: NA
v_call: TRBV27
j_call: TRBJ1-5
d_call: NA
cdr3_aa: CASSLGSGPNQPQHF
cdr3_nt: TGTGCCAGCAGTTTAGGGTCAGGGCCCAATCAGCCCCAGCATTTT

clone_size: NA
v_call: TRBV5-6
j_call: TRBJ1-6
d_call: NA
cdr3_aa: CASSRPTDSYNSPLHF
cdr3_nt: TGTGCCAGCAGCCGCCCGACAGACTCCTATAATTCACCCCTCCACTTT

clone_size: once
v_call: TRBV27
j_call: TRBJ2-3
d_call: TRBD2
cdr3_aa: CASSFSLGTSQYF
cdr3_nt: TGTGCCAGCAGTTTTTCTTTGGGGACTAGCCAGTATTTT

clone_size: few
v_call: TRBV3-1/TRBV3-2
j_call: TRBJ1-3
d_call: NA
cdr3_aa: CASSQDQGRNIYF
cdr3_nt: TGTGCCAGCAGCCAAGACCAGGGAAGGAACATATATTTT

clone_size: NA
v_call: TRBV19
j_call: TRBJ2-7
d_call: TRBD2
cdr3_aa: CASSPSGGTYEQYF
cdr3_nt: TGTGCCAGTAGTCCTAGCGGGGGGACCTACGAGCAGTACTTC

clone_size: NA
v_call: TRBV5-4
j_call: TRBJ2-2
d_call: TRBD2
cdr3_aa: CASKGRGNTGELFF
cdr3_nt: TGTGCCAGCAAGGGGAGGGGGAACACCGGGGAGCTGTTTTTT

clone_size: NA
v_call: TRBV5-4
j_call: TRBJ2-7
d_call: TRBD1
cdr3_aa: CASSAGQGASLYEQYF
cdr3_nt: TGTGCCAGCAGCGCTGGACAGGGGGCATCCCTCTACGAGCAGTACTTC

clone_size: NA
v_call: TRBV11-2
j_call: TRBJ1-1
d_call: NA
cdr3_aa: CASSQSLGTEAFF
cdr3_nt: TGTGCCAGCAGCCAGTCCCTCGGGACTGAAGCTTTCTTT

clone_size: NA
v_call: TRBV6-1
j_call: TRBJ1-2
d_call: TRBD1
cdr3_aa: CASSEQQGASYGYTF
cdr3_nt: TGTGCCAGCAGTGAACAACAGGGGGCGAGTTATGGCTACACCTTC

clone_size: NA
v_call: TRBV7-3
j_call: TRBJ2-7
d_call: TRBD2
cdr3_aa: CASSPYGGGCEQYF
cdr3_nt: TGTGCCAGCAGCCCCTACGGGGGGGGGTGCGAGCAGTACTTC

clone_size: NA
v_call: TRBV4-1
j_call: TRBJ1-2
d_call: TRBD1
cdr3_aa: CASSRDGQGFYGYTF
cdr3_nt: TGCGCCAGCAGCCGAGATGGACAGGGTTTCTATGGCTACACCTTC

clone_size: NA
v_call: TRBV9
j_call: TRBJ1-3
d_call: NA
cdr3_aa: CASSVGDSGNTIYF
cdr3_nt: TGTGCCAGCAGCGTAGGAGATTCTGGAAACACCATATATTTT

clone_size: once
v_call: TRBV5-1
j_call: TRBJ2-7
d_call: TRBD2
cdr3_aa: CASSLTLTSQQYF
cdr3_nt: TGCGCCAGCAGCCTGACCTTGACTAGCCAGCAGTACTTC

clone_size: NA
v_call: TRBV30
j_call: TRBJ2-2
d_call: NA
cdr3_aa: CACPTEITSPNTGELFF
cdr3_nt: TGTGCCTGCCCGACCGAAATTACTAGTCCGAACACCGGGGAGCTGTTTTTT

clone_size: NA
v_call: TRBV28
j_call: TRBJ2-3
d_call: NA
cdr3_aa: CASSIGGPDTQYF
cdr3_nt: TGTGCCAGCAGTATCGGGGGGCCAGATACGCAGTATTTT

clone_size: NA
v_call: TRBV28
j_call: TRBJ1-2
d_call: NA
cdr3_aa: CASSLATDGPYGYTF
cdr3_nt: TGTGCCAGCAGTTTAGCCACAGACGGCCCCTATGGCTACACCTTC

clone_size: NA
v_call: TRBV3-1/TRBV3-2
j_call: TRBJ1-5
d_call: NA
cdr3_aa: CASSRGGDQPQHF
cdr3_nt: TGTGCCAGCAGCCGTGGGGGCGATCAGCCCCAGCATTTT